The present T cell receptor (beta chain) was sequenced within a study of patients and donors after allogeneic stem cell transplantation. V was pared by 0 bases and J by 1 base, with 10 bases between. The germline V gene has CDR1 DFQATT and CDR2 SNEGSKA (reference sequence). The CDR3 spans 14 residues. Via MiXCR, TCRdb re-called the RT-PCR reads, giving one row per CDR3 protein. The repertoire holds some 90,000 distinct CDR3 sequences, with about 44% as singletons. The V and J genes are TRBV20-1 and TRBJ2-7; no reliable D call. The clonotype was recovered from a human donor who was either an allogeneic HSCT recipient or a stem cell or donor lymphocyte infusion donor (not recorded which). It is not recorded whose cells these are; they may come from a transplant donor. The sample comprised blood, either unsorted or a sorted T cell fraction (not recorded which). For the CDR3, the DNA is TGCAGTGCTAGAGAGACGAGCCGTTCCTACGAGCAGTACTTC. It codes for CSARETSRSYEQYF.